This T cell receptor beta chain was observed in a study of blood T cells in healthy people across ages. Overall study results and limits: Compared with aged donors, long-lived donors showed fewer expanded clones, suggesting selection.

A second PCR of about 6 to 11 cycles used a sample-barcoded 5' primer and a J-beta primer mix. A template-switch adaptor that had 12 random nucleotides put a tag on each cDNA molecule. TCRdb re-analysed the 5' RACE reads in MiXCR, keeping a single row per CDR3 protein. Among 1,500,000 or so distinct CDR3 sequences listed, approximately 63% were seen once. The CDR3 runs to 13 residues. Germline lookup yields CDR1 SGHDN and CDR2 FVKESK. V shed 0 bases and J shed 13 bases, with 13 bases lying between them. On this clonotype: Its antigen is currently unknown.

This chain uses TRBV14 with TRBJ2-1, with D maybe TRBD1 (5 bases). The sequenced material came from blood. The receptor comes from a man younger than 35 in good health. CDR3 coding DNA: TGTGCCAGCAGCCAAGATCTCAGGGTAGGACAGTTCTTC. It encodes CASSQDLRVGQFF.